This T cell receptor beta chain derives from a study of beta chain features in type 1 diabetes. General study results and limits: Shortening of TCRB CDR3s, moderate but significant, appeared in all four CD4+ subsets of Type 1 diabetes patients.

Central memory, naive, regulatory and stem cell-like memory CD4+ cells were sorted by CD45RO/CCR7/CD25/CD127/CD95/CD27. Purity exceeding 98% was reached by all sorted populations. This CDR3 region has 14 residues. The V gene's germline CDR1 is KGHSH and CDR2 LQKENI. V was pared by 2 bases and J by 1 base, with 9 bases between. A remark on this clone: Its matching antigen is unknown.

Expressed TCRB transcripts were sequenced, since all the RNA that had been isolated was reverse transcribed. The repertoire was sequenced with immunoSEQ multiplex PCR; TCRdb's copy has only in-frame clones and lacks some. The sample holds 600,000 to 700,000 clones, around 12% seen once. The chain employs TRBV18 and TRBJ2-7; possible D gene TRBD1, 5 bases. The sequence derives from a man aged 25 to 45 with type 1 diabetes. Source material: naive CD4+ T cells from blood. The CDR3 sequence is CASSPSGKSYEQYF. The CDR3 DNA follows: TGTGCCAGCTCACCATCAGGGAAGTCCTACGAGCAGTACTTC.